These 14 T cell receptor beta chains were all obtained from the same sample, sequenced in a study of graft-versus-host responses after intestinal transplantation. Sequenced by immunoSEQ multiplex PCR; TCRdb stores in-frame clones only, minus some. The data hold 15,000 to 20,000 clones, with approximately 88% observed a single time. The specimen was PBMCs, collected roughly 110 days after intestinal transplant. Receptors were obtained from a human patient who received an intestinal transplant, so some T cells may come from the graft donor.

J is TRBJ1-1 and V is TRBV28, with unresolved D. V lost 3 bases and J 4 bases, leaving 9 bases between the germline ends. The germline V gene encodes CDR1 MDHEN and CDR2 SYDVKM. This CDR3 contains 13 residues. CDR3 bases: TGTGCCAGCAGTTTCCGGGGAGGCACTGAAGCTTTCTTT. Translation gives CASSFRGGTEAFF.

The chain employs TRBV18 and TRBJ1-3; D uncertain. This CDR3 region has 15 residues. CDR1 KGHSH and CDR2 LQKENI come from the germline V gene. Trimming removed 0 bases from V and 4 bases from J, with 10 bases in between. As DNA, the CDR3 is TGTGCCAGCTCACCACCGGTCCGGACGGGAAACACCATATATTTT. It yields the protein CASSPPVRTGNTIYF.

V usage is TRBV6-5 and J usage is TRBJ2-7; tentative D call: TRBD2 (6 bases). The CDR3 runs 14 residues. V was trimmed by 5 bases and J by 4 bases, leaving 15 bases between them. Germline V gene lookup returns CDR1 MNHEY and CDR2 SVGAGI. The CDR3 bases are TGTGCCAGCAGTGAAAGCGGAGGGGATTACGAGCAGTACTTC. This translates into CASSESGGDYEQYF.

J is TRBJ2-2 and V is TRBV7-3; D remains unclear. Looked up from germline, CDR1 is SGHTA and CDR2 is FQGTGA. The V end lost 5 bases, the J end lost 8 bases, and 6 bases lay between the germline ends. The CDR3 covers 11 residues. The CDR3 sequence is CASSGQGELFF. The CDR3 nucleotides read TGTGCCAGCAGCGGGCAGGGGGAGCTGTTTTTT.

J is TRBJ2-3 and V is TRBV4-1, with D tentatively TRBD2 (6 bases). CDR1 is MGHRA and CDR2 is YSYEKL in the germline V gene. The CDR3 is made up of 16 amino acids. The V and J ends lost 0 bases and 1 base respectively, with 11 bases between them. CDR3 in amino acids: CASSQDMTRGTDTQYF. The CDR3 DNA reads TGCGCCAGCAGCCAAGATATGACTAGGGGCACAGATACGCAGTATTTT.

This clone was counted once. The V and J genes are TRBV18 and TRBJ2-6; possible D gene TRBD2, 5 bases. The CDR3 length is 16 residues. Germline CDR1 reads KGHSH; CDR2 reads LQKENI. Trimming removed 3 bases at V and 2 bases at J, with 11 bases between. The CDR3 DNA reads TGTGCCAGCTCACCCTTGGACTTTCCTGGGGCCAACGTCCTGACTTTC. Encoded protein: CASSPLDFPGANVLTF.

This clone came up a few times. This chain uses TRBV18 with TRBJ2-4; 8 nucleotides align to TRBD2. The junction had 7 bases not matched to a gene; V was cut back by 1 base and J by 2 bases. CDR1 KGHSH and CDR2 LQKENI come from the germline V gene. The CDR3 contains 17 residues. The CDR3 reads CASSPRVISGTKNIQYF. CDR3 DNA: TGTGCCAGCTCACCACGGGTGATTAGCGGGACCAAAAACATTCAGTACTTC.

This clone has a single count. The J gene is TRBJ2-3, the V gene TRBV5-6; 11 nucleotides agree with TRBD2. Trimming removed 5 bases from V and 3 bases from J; junction bases left unmatched: 8. Germline V CDR1 and CDR2: SGHDT, YYEEEE. This CDR3 is 16 amino acids long. CDR3 region: CASRGLAGGRTDTQYF. CDR3 nucleotide sequence: TGTGCCAGCAGGGGGCTAGCGGGAGGAAGGACAGATACGCAGTATTTT.

The chain is built from TRBV19 and TRBJ2-3; D call uncertain. Trimming pared 1 base from V and 2 bases from J, leaving 19 bases between. This CDR3 is built from 18 residues. Looked up from germline, CDR1 is LNHDA and CDR2 is SQIVND (reference sequence). The CDR3 DNA is TGTGCCAGTAGTATAGTCCCCCGGTGGGGTACCCACACAGATACGCAGTATTTT. Encoded protein: CASSIVPRWGTHTDTQYF. The whole variable domain, filled in from reference TRBV19 and TRBJ2-3, reads DGGITQSPKYLFRKEGQNVTLSCEQNLNHDAMYWYRQDPGQGLRLIYYSQIVNDFQKGDIAEGYSVSREKKESFPLTVTSAQKNPTAFYLCASSIVPRWGTHTDTQYFGPGTRLTVL.

As DNA, the CDR3 is TGTGCCGTTCGGGGGTTAGCGGGGTACAATGAGCAGTTCTTC. Protein product: CAVRGLAGYNEQFF. This chain connects TRBV27 to TRBJ2-1; 8 bases match TRBD2. The V and J ends lost 11 bases and 4 bases, in that order; junction bases with no gene match: 10. Germline V gene data show CDR1 as MNHEY and CDR2 as SMNVEV (reference sequence). The length of the CDR3 is 14 residues.

V is TRBV10-3 and J is TRBJ2-7; the D gene is possibly TRBD1 (5 bases). The CDR3 sequence is 14 residues long. Germline V gene data show CDR1 as ENHRY and CDR2 as SYGVKD. V gave up 3 bases and J gave up 0 bases, with 9 bases separating them. In DNA, the CDR3 is TGTGCCATCAGTGAAGACAGCCTCTCCTACGAGCAGTACTTC. Residues: CAISEDSLSYEQYF.

The CDR3 nucleotides are TGTGCCTGGAGTCAAACTAGCGGGAGGGCCAACGAGCAGTACTTC. This gives the protein CAWSQTSGRANEQYF. The chain joins TRBV30 to TRBJ2-5; 13 bases align to TRBD2. The end of the DNA aligns better with TRBJ2-7, so the J call may be wrong. Germline CDR1 and CDR2: GTSNPN and SVGIG (reference sequence). The CDR3 is 15 residues long.

This clone was recorded only once. The CDR3: CASSEILGDGYTF. CDR3 nucleotides: TGTGCCAGCAGTGAAATCCTGGGGGATGGCTACACCTTC. V and J are TRBV6-1 and TRBJ1-2, with D perhaps TRBD1 (5 bases). CDR3 length equals 13 residues. In germline, CDR1 is MNHNS, CDR2 SASEGT. V lost 2 bases and J lost 6, with 10 bases in between.

The J gene is TRBJ2-7, the V gene TRBV6-5; 10 nucleotides agree with TRBD1. CDR3 size: 14 residues. Germline CDR1 reads MNHEY; CDR2 reads SVGAGI. V gave up 2 bases and J gave up 3 bases; unmatched junction bases: 1. The CDR3 protein is CASSYGDRGYEQYF. The CDR3, as DNA: TGTGCCAGCAGTTACGGGGACAGGGGCTACGAGCAGTACTTC.